The 11 T cell receptor beta chains reported below all come from one sample, sequenced in a study of blood T cell repertoires in COVID-19. Sequencing used immunoSEQ multiplex PCR; TCRdb keeps in-frame clones, though not all of them. The data hold roughly 35,000 clones, with approximately 84% observed a single time. The sample comprised peripheral blood. These receptors were obtained from a man of 80 years or more with active or convalescent COVID-19.

This clone was recorded only once. CDR3 sequence: CASSWSGAYYEQYF. The CDR3 coding sequence is TGTGCCAGCAGTTGGTCAGGGGCCTACTACGAGCAGTACTTC. V usage is TRBV6-2 or TRBV6-3 and J usage is TRBJ2-7; D perhaps matches TRBD1 (6 bases). There are 14 residues in the CDR3. CDR1 MNHEY and CDR2 SVGEGT come from the germline V gene. V lost 4 bases, J lost 3 bases, and 13 bases lay in between.

The V call is TRBV18, the J call TRBJ2-7; 10 bases agree with TRBD1. Trimming at V came to 4 bases and at J to 7 bases, leaving 10 bases not matched to a gene. Germline V gene lookup returns CDR1 KGHSH and CDR2 LQKENI. The CDR3 has 15 amino acids. Written as DNA, the CDR3 is TGTGCCAGCTCACGTGACAGGGGGCAATCAGGAGAGCAGTACTTC. The encoded protein is CASSRDRGQSGEQYF.

The V gene is TRBV5-4, the J gene TRBJ2-1; 8 nucleotides match TRBD2. The germline CDR1 and CDR2 sequences are SGHNT and YYREEE (reference sequence). V lost 0 bases to trimming and J lost 3 bases; unmatched junction nucleotides: 2. This CDR3 region has 15 residues. In nucleotides, the CDR3 is TGTGCCAGCAGCTTGGGTAGCGGGGTCTACAATGAGCAGTTCTTC. It codes for CASSLGSGVYNEQFF.

The gene calls are TRBV7-2 and TRBJ1-2, with TRBD1 as a possible D gene (5 bases). Per the germline V gene, CDR1 is SGHTA and CDR2 is FQGNSA. The CDR3 is 13 residues long. Trimming removed 6 bases at V and 2 bases at J, with 10 bases between. The CDR3 bases are TGTGCCAGCAGTCTCCAGGGAAACTATGGCTACACCTTC. It specifies CASSLQGNYGYTF.

The V gene is TRBV6-5, the J gene TRBJ2-1; 7 positions agree with TRBD2. Germline assignment: CDR1 MNHEY and CDR2 SVGAGI. V lost 6 bases to trimming and J lost 9 bases; unmatched junction nucleotides: 8. This CDR3 contains 13 residues. CDR3 nucleotides: TGTGCCAGCAGGTCTGGCGGGGGAACTGAGCAGTTCTTC. Encoded protein: CASRSGGGTEQFF.

V is TRBV19 and J is TRBJ1-5; D possibly corresponds to TRBD1 (6 bases). Trimming removed 3 bases at V and 1 base at J, with 10 bases between. Germline loops: CDR1 LNHDA, CDR2 SQIVND (reference sequence). This CDR3 has 15 amino acids. CDR3 sequence reads: CASSIGTRSNQPQHF. CDR3 DNA sequence: TGTGCCAGTAGTATTGGGACAAGGAGCAATCAGCCCCAGCATTTT.

This clone was seen a few times. The chain couples TRBV19 to TRBJ2-3, with 12 bases fitting TRBD2. There are 15 residues in the CDR3. The J segment lost 8 bases and the V segment lost 8 bases, leaving 11 bases of the junction unmatched. Looked up from germline, CDR1 is LNHDA and CDR2 is SQIVND (reference sequence). The CDR3 DNA sequence: TGTGCCAGTTCGACTAGCGGGAGTCGAGTTGTTACGCAGTATTTT. Protein product: CASSTSGSRVVTQYF.

This clone was detected once. V gene TRBV30 combines with J gene TRBJ2-2; D is uncertain. The CDR3 runs to 14 residues. Germline V lookup: CDR1 GTSNPN, CDR2 SVGIG (reference sequence). Trimming stripped 1 base from V and 5 bases from J, with 11 bases between. Here the CDR3 reads CAWSASFFTGELFF. The CDR3 DNA reads TGTGCCTGGAGTGCCTCTTTTTTTACCGGGGAGCTGTTTTTT.

The chain is built from TRBV7-9 and TRBJ2-7; D unresolved. V was trimmed by 2 bases and J by 2 bases, leaving 7 bases between them. The CDR3 has 13 amino acids. Per germline, CDR1 SEHNR and CDR2 FQNEAQ (reference sequence). CDR3 sequence (DNA): TGTGCCAGCAGCTTAAAGCGCACCTACGAGCAGTACTTC. Protein product: CASSLKRTYEQYF.

This clone was found many times. The CDR3 nucleotides read TGTGCCAGCAGCTTATCAGGGGGGTACTATGGCTACACCTTC. Its protein is CASSLSGGYYGYTF. V gene TRBV13 combines with J gene TRBJ1-2; TRBD1 aligns across 7 bases. The CDR3 totals 14 residues. The germline gives CDR1 PRHDT, CDR2 FYEKMQ (reference sequence). V was clipped by 2 bases and J by 3 bases; unmatched bases: 3.

The chain is built from TRBV10-3 and TRBJ1-3; D remains ambiguous. CDR1 is ENHRY and CDR2 is SYGVKD in the germline V gene. V was shortened by 0 bases and J by 0 bases, with 18 bases between the two germline ends. The CDR3 has 19 amino acids. The CDR3 DNA is TGTGCCATCAGTGAGTCACCCCTGGGAGGACCAATCTCTGGAAACACCATATATTTT. This encodes CAISESPLGGPISGNTIYF.